This T cell receptor beta chain derives from a study of shared clonotypes between healthy human individuals. Looking at the study overall: The plates for each donor numbered three CD4 naive, three CD4 memory, two CD8 naive and one CD8 memory.

Germline V gene data show CDR1 as SGHDN and CDR2 as FVKESK. V gave up 1 base and J gave up 9 bases, with 13 bases separating them. The CDR3 totals 13 residues. Sequenced by immunoSEQ multiplex PCR; TCRdb stores in-frame clones only, minus some. Among under 2.5 million clones, under 95% were seen once, and the ten largest hold approximately 0.4%. What was sequenced was naive CD4+ T cells from PBMCs. Subset described: CD45RA+ positively selected. This rearrangement joins TRBV14 to TRBJ2-7; D uncertain. The TCR was taken from a man aged 18 to 29 in good health. Some clones in this sample may be carry-over from other donors' samples. The CDR3 DNA reads TGTGCCAGCAGCCAAGGGGTGACCCGCGGGCAGTACTTC. It yields the protein CASSQGVTRGQYF.